This T cell receptor beta chain was sequenced for a study of cytomegalovirus exposure and HLA in healthy donors. At the level of the study: Assignment to the Caucasian-associated ancestry cluster applied to around 82% of the approximately 420 genotyped donors. The study, taken as a whole, reports: Accurate predictions that matched the HLA-A and HLA-B alleles of most subjects were reportedly made from TCR beta sequences. Three chains tied to CMV proved CMV antigen-specific in vitro.

With 60 Vbeta and 13 Jbeta primers, the PCR was carried out. The method was immunoSEQ multiplex PCR; TCRdb's version includes in-frame clones alone and lacks a portion of them. The table has some 170,000 clones, 75% to 85% seen once. A remark on this clone: Its target is not known.

Among the donors, all were healthy bone marrow donors. J was trimmed by 5 bases and V by 5 bases; bases with no gene match: 11. CDR1 LNHDA and CDR2 SQIVND come from the germline V gene (reference sequence). This CDR3 has 15 residues. The material sequenced was PBMCs. The clonotype was recovered from a woman aged 18-30 years in good health and CMV-seronegative. The chain uses TRBV19 and TRBJ1-1; TRBD1 matches 7 bases. CDR3 protein: CASSPRQGGRTEAFF. CDR3 coding DNA: TGTGCCAGTAGTCCACGACAGGGCGGGAGGACTGAAGCTTTCTTT.